This T cell receptor beta chain is from a study of control samples from healthy donors and cancer patients. Profiled with immunoSEQ multiplex PCR; TCRdb holds only in-frame clones, not every one. The sample holds about 82,000 clones, just under 95% seen once. Germline assignment: CDR1 MNHEY and CDR2 SVGAGI. The CDR3 spans 15 residues. V shed 10 bases and J shed 2 bases, with 18 bases lying between them. This TCR came from a woman aged 18-35 years in good health. Sample: blood. The V call is TRBV6-5, the J call TRBJ1-5; weak D call: TRBD1 (6 bases). CDR3 amino acids: CATRTGITGNQPQHF. CDR3 in DNA: TGTGCCACCAGAACAGGGATAACGGGCAATCAGCCCCAGCATTTT.